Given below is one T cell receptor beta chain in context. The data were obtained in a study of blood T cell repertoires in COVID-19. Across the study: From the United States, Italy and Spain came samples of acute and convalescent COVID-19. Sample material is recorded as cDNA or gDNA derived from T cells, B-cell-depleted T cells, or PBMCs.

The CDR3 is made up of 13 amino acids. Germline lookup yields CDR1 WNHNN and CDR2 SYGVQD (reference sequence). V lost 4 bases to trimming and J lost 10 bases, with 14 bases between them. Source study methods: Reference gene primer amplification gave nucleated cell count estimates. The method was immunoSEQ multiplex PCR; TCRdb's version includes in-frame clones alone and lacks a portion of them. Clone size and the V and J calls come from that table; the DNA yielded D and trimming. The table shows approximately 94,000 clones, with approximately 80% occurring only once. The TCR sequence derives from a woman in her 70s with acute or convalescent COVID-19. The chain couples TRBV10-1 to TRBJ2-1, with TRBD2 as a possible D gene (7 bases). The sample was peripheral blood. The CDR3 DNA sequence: TGCGCCAGCAGTGGTGGAGGGGGGGGCGAGCAGTTCTTC. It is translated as CASSGGGGGEQFF.